Presented here are 28 T cell receptor beta chains from one specimen sequenced in a study of blood T cells in healthy people across ages. Sample-barcoded 5' priming and a J-beta primer mix drove a second PCR of roughly 6 to 12 cycles. TCRdb processed the 5' RACE reads anew with MiXCR; each CDR3 protein has one entry. The sample includes 1.5 million to 1.8 million distinct CDR3 sequences, roughly two fifths of them seen just once. Source material: blood. The receptors stem from a woman between 18 and 29 years old in good health.

The DNA for the CDR3 is TGTGCCAGTGACCCCCGAGTTTTCTTT. This sequence encodes CASDPRVFF. The chain links TRBV7-2 to TRBJ1-1; unclear D gene. The ends were cut back, 9 bases at V and 13 bases at J, with 12 bases in the middle. The CDR3 runs to 9 residues. In germline, CDR1 is SGHTA, CDR2 FQGNSA. Filled out from reference TRBV7-2 and TRBJ1-1, the complete variable domain reads GAGVSQSPSNKVTEKGKDVELRCDPISGHTALYWYRQSLGQGLEFLIYFQGNSAPDKSGLPSDRFSAERTGGSVSTLTIQRTQQEDSAVYLCASDPRVFFGQGTRLTVV.

The chain links TRBV5-1 to TRBJ1-2; D uncertain. Per the germline V gene, CDR1 is SGHRS and CDR2 is YFSETQ. Trimming took off 2 bases at V and 8 bases at J, with 16 bases between the two ends. The CDR3 contains 14 residues. This CDR3 is CASSLAGRSGGYTF. In DNA form, the CDR3 reads TGCGCCAGCAGCTTAGCCGGGCGCTCTGGCGGCTACACCTTC.

This clonotype was seen a few times. This sequence joins TRBV20-1 and TRBJ2-7; D is possibly TRBD1 (6 bases). The CDR3 length is 13 residues. The germline V and J ends were trimmed by 3 bases and 6 bases, with 15 bases remaining between them. From germline, CDR1 is DFQATT and CDR2 SNEGSKA (reference sequence). The CDR3 bases are TGCAGTGCTAGCGTACAGGGATCGTTCGAGCAGTACTTC. Protein product: CSASVQGSFEQYF.

There are a few counts of this clonotype. The chain joins TRBV6-5 to TRBJ1-6; 8 bases map to TRBD1. Germline loops: CDR1 MNHEY, CDR2 SVGAGI. The J segment lost 10 bases and the V segment lost 7 bases, leaving 9 bases of the junction unmatched. This CDR3 region has 14 residues. The chain's CDR3 is CASTSRTGPSPLHF. In DNA form, the CDR3 reads TGTGCCAGCACCTCTAGGACAGGGCCATCACCCCTCCACTTT.

The DNA of the CDR3 is TGCAGCGTTGAATTGGTGGACAGGTCAGTCGAGCAGTTCTTC. As protein: CSVELVDRSVEQFF. V is TRBV29-1 and J is TRBJ2-1, with 7 bases identical to TRBD1. CDR1 is SQVTM and CDR2 is ANQGSEA in the germline V gene. CDR3 length equals 14 residues. With 2 bases clipped from V and 10 bases from J, the junction kept 11 bases outside the gene matches.

This chain joins TRBV6-2 or TRBV6-3 and TRBJ1-5; D call uncertain. CDR3 size: 13 residues. CDR1 is MNHEY and CDR2 is SVGEGT in the germline V gene. The V gene lost 6 bases and the J gene lost 4 bases, with 10 bases spanning the gap. The CDR3 spells CASRSAGNQPQHF. Here the CDR3 DNA reads TGTGCCAGCAGATCAGCGGGGAATCAGCCCCAGCATTTT.

In its sample, this clonotype was seen once. One end of the junction fails to match germline, which may point to a read error. The chain is built from TRBV9 and TRBJ2-7; D is undetermined. In germline, CDR1 is SGDLS, CDR2 YYNGEE. This CDR3 is 14 amino acids long. CDR3 coding DNA: TGTGCCAGCAGCCCTCAAGGGCTCACCTACGAGCGGTACTTC. Its protein is CASSPQGLTYERYF.

This clonotype has more than one count but fewer than ten. The V call is TRBV7-2, the J call TRBJ1-2, with a tentative D call TRBD1 (5 bases). There are 14 residues in the CDR3. The V end lost 3 bases, the J end lost 2 bases, and 10 bases lay between the germline ends. Germline V gene data show CDR1 as SGHTA and CDR2 as FQGNSA. The CDR3 loop reads CASSFSRENYGYTF. The DNA of the CDR3 is TGTGCCAGCAGCTTCTCCAGGGAAAACTATGGCTACACCTTC.

This clonotype was seen a handful of times. This rearrangement joins TRBV28 to TRBJ2-5, with 8 positions matching TRBD2. Per germline, CDR1 MDHEN and CDR2 SYDVKM. CDR3 length: 16 amino acids. Unmatched junction bases numbered 5, after V lost 1 base and J lost 1 base. CDR3 residues: CASSLFSSGFQETQYF. The DNA of the CDR3 is TGTGCCAGCAGTTTATTTTCTAGCGGGTTCCAAGAGACCCAGTACTTC.

This clonotype was detected ten times or more. J is TRBJ2-3 and V is TRBV7-9; unclear D gene. CDR1 and CDR2 (germline): SEHNR, FQNEAQ (reference sequence). V was cut by 1 base and J by 3 bases, with 8 bases left in between. CDR3 size: 14 residues. The CDR3 spells CASSLVGHTDTQYF. CDR3 DNA sequence: TGTGCCAGCAGCTTAGTAGGGCATACAGATACGCAGTATTTT. The full variable domain, with the rest looked up from reference TRBV7-9 and TRBJ2-3, is DTGVSQNPRHKITKRGQNVTFRCDPISEHNRLYWYRQTLGQGPEFLTYFQNEAQLEKSRLLSDRFSAERPKGSFSTLEIQRTEQGDSAMYLCASSLVGHTDTQYFGPGTRLTVL.

This chain uses TRBV29-1 with TRBJ2-3; D is perhaps TRBD1 or TRBD2 (6 bases each). V was shortened by 7 bases and J by 3 bases, with 14 bases between the two germline ends. This CDR3 contains 13 residues. Germline V gene data show CDR1 as SQVTM and CDR2 as ANQGSEA. CDR3: CSGGQGGTDTQYF. DNA of the CDR3: TGCAGCGGTGGGCAAGGGGGGACAGATACGCAGTATTTT.

The rearrangement uses TRBV4-2 and TRBJ2-7; D gene unclear. V was shortened by 1 base and J by 6 bases, with 22 bases between the two germline ends. Looked up from germline, CDR1 is LGHNA and CDR2 is YNFKEQ. The CDR3 extends over 17 amino acids. DNA of the CDR3: TGTGCCAGCAGCCAAGTACGCGGAACGTCCGGTCGAGGCGAGCAGTACTTC. It codes for CASSQVRGTSGRGEQYF.

This chain links TRBV7-9 with TRBJ1-6, with TRBD1 matching over 8 bases. The CDR3 is made up of 13 amino acids. Germline V gene data show CDR1 as SEHNR and CDR2 as FQNEAQ (reference sequence). After removal of 4 bases from V and 10 bases from J, the junction contained 3 bases not matched to a gene. The CDR3 region is CASSSTGASPLHF. Written as DNA, the CDR3 is TGTGCCAGCAGCTCGACAGGGGCCTCACCCCTCCACTTT.

The CDR3 coding sequence is TGTGCCAGCAGCGACGGTTTGAGCTCCTACAATGAGCAGTACTTC. This codes for CASSDGLSSYNEQYF. The chain has TRBV9 and TRBJ2-1; no clear D. Gene TRBJ2-7 matches the end of the DNA better, so the J call may be wrong. CDR1 is SGDLS and CDR2 is YYNGEE in the germline V gene. The CDR3 runs 15 residues.

V usage is TRBV27 and J usage is TRBJ2-7; D gene ambiguous. CDR1 and CDR2 from the germline V gene are MNHEY and SMNVEV (reference sequence). The CDR3 contains 13 residues. V gave up 4 bases and J gave up 7 bases, with 14 bases separating them. CDR3 nucleotides: TGTGCCAGCAGTTCCCGAATCTACAATGAGCAGTACTTC. Translating gives CASSSRIYNEQYF.

The chain recombines TRBV9 with TRBJ1-1, with 7 bases aligning to TRBD1. CDR1 SGDLS and CDR2 YYNGEE come from the germline V gene. The CDR3 consists of 15 residues. With 0 bases clipped from V and 2 bases from J, the junction kept 4 bases outside the gene matches. This chain's CDR3 is CASSVGTGANTEAFF. The CDR3 DNA sequence: TGTGCCAGCAGCGTAGGGACAGGAGCTAACACTGAAGCTTTCTTT.

V gene TRBV15 combines with J gene TRBJ2-3; 8 positions match TRBD1. V trimming: 1 base; J trimming: 4 bases; junction bases outside the gene matches: 7. This CDR3 spans 16 amino acids. The V gene's germline CDR1 is LNHNV and CDR2 YYDKDF (reference sequence). The CDR3 is CATSRGRGQRSDTQYF. In nucleotides, the CDR3 is TGTGCCACCAGCAGAGGCAGGGGGCAAAGGTCAGATACGCAGTATTTT.

The chain carries TRBV6-5 and TRBJ2-1, with a possible D match to TRBD1 (6 bases). Germline V CDR1 and CDR2: MNHEY, SVGAGI. Trimming left V 6 bases short and J 7 bases short, with 13 bases between. The length of the CDR3 is 13 residues. The CDR3 sequence is CASRNRVGNEQFF. CDR3 in DNA: TGTGCCAGCAGGAACAGGGTAGGAAATGAGCAGTTCTTC.

This clonotype was seen more than once but under ten times. This chain uses TRBV7-9 with TRBJ2-1; 8 bases map to TRBD1. Germline lookup yields CDR1 SEHNR and CDR2 FQNEAQ (reference sequence). V shed 7 bases, J shed 7 bases, and the junction held 12 bases outside the gene matches. The CDR3 extends over 15 amino acids. The CDR3 region has the DNA TGTGCCAGCACCCCTGGACAGGGACTTGAAAATGAGCAGTTCTTC. Translating gives CASTPGQGLENEQFF.

This clonotype showed up just a few times. The V and J genes are TRBV10-3 and TRBJ2-7, with D perhaps matching TRBD2 (6 bases). V shed 3 bases and J shed 4 bases, with 10 bases lying between them. The CDR3 runs to 13 residues. Germline V gene sequence: CDR1 ENHRY, CDR2 SYGVKD. The CDR3 DNA reads TGTGCCATCAGTGAAGGGGACTCATACGAGCAGTACTTC. It translates to CAISEGDSYEQYF.

Only a few counts were recorded for this clonotype. The rearrangement links TRBV9 to TRBJ2-1; 7 positions match TRBD2. The CDR3 has 15 amino acids. The J segment lost 7 bases and the V segment lost 1 base, leaving 8 bases of the junction unmatched. Germline assignment: CDR1 SGDLS and CDR2 YYNGEE. In DNA form, the CDR3 reads TGTGCCAGCAGCGTAAGTGCGGGAGTGGGAAATGAGCAGTTCTTC. Protein product: CASSVSAGVGNEQFF.

This clonotype showed up many times. V gene TRBV7-2 combines with J gene TRBJ2-3; D remains ambiguous. V lost 2 bases and J lost 6, with 6 bases in between. This CDR3 contains 12 residues. Germline lookup yields CDR1 SGHTA and CDR2 FQGNSA. CDR3 region: CASSLISDTQYF. CDR3 in DNA: TGTGCCAGCAGCTTAATTTCTGATACGCAGTATTTT.

This clonotype was observed a few times. The rearrangement uses TRBV4-2 and TRBJ1-1; no clear D. The CDR3 contains 14 residues. The ends were cut back, 1 base at V and 1 base at J, with 7 bases in the middle. Germline V gene data show CDR1 as LGHNA and CDR2 as YNFKEQ. CDR3 DNA: TGTGCCAGCAGCCAAGCTTTCGGGAACACTGAAGCTTTCTTT. Translating it yields CASSQAFGNTEAFF.

The chain has TRBV20-1 and TRBJ2-1, with TRBD2 matching over 8 bases. The V and J ends lost 6 bases and 3 bases, in that order; junction bases with no gene match: 13. Per the germline V gene, CDR1 is DFQATT and CDR2 is SNEGSKA (reference sequence). The CDR3 extends over 16 amino acids. DNA for the CDR3: TGCAGTGCACTTAAGCCCGGGACTAGAAACTACAATGAGCAGTTCTTC. Translating it yields CSALKPGTRNYNEQFF.

The rearrangement joins TRBV6-6 to TRBJ2-5; 8 bases map to TRBD1. CDR3 length: 14 residues. Per the germline V gene, CDR1 is MNHNY and CDR2 is SVGAGI (reference sequence). J gave up 1 base and V 6 bases, and 4 bases lay outside the gene matches. The CDR3 nucleotides are TGTGCCAGCAGACAGGGGGGTCTCCAAGAGACCCAGTACTTC. Its translation is CASRQGGLQETQYF.

The count of this clonotype is one. The genes are TRBV20-1 and TRBJ1-1; the match to TRBD1 covers 10 bases. V shed 5 bases, J shed 10 bases, and the junction held 13 bases outside the gene matches. This CDR3 region has 14 residues. Germline CDR1 and CDR2: DFQATT and SNEGSKA (reference sequence). CDR3 nucleotides: TGCAGTGCTTACCGGACAGGGGGAAAAAGTAGAGCTTTCTTT. Its protein product is CSAYRTGGKSRAFF.

This clonotype appeared a single time. The rearrangement joins TRBV5-6 to TRBJ2-5, with 11 bases identical to TRBD2. The CDR3 runs 16 residues. Per germline, CDR1 SGHDT and CDR2 YYEEEE. V lost 4 bases and J lost 0; bases outside the gene matches: 5. CDR3 sequence (DNA): TGTGCCAGCAGCGCGAGACTAGCGGGGTACCAAGAGACCCAGTACTTC. This codes for CASSARLAGYQETQYF.

This clonotype has more than one count but fewer than ten. CDR3 region: CASSPRGSLGGDEKLFF. In nucleotides, the CDR3 is TGTGCCAGCAGCCCCCGGGGTTCGCTCGGGGGGGATGAAAAACTGTTTTTT. V and J are TRBV9 and TRBJ1-4; TRBD1 might be the D (5 bases). Germline assignment: CDR1 SGDLS and CDR2 YYNGEE. Trimming pared 4 bases from V and 6 bases from J, leaving 22 bases between. CDR3 length equals 17 residues.